This T cell receptor beta chain was recovered during a study of blood T cell repertoires in COVID-19. Study at large: Sources were T cells, B-cell-depleted T cells, or PBMCs; the material itself was cDNA or gDNA.

Profiled with immunoSEQ multiplex PCR; TCRdb holds only in-frame clones, not every one. The table shows under 200,000 clones, with 85% to 90% occurring only once. This CDR3 has 17 amino acids. CDR1 and CDR2 (germline): LNHDA, SQIVND (reference sequence). Trimming stripped 4 bases from V and 2 bases from J, with 17 bases between. This chain links TRBV19 with TRBJ1-4; D is unclear. The source is a woman of 80 years or more in a cohort sampled during active or convalescent COVID-19. Sequenced material: peripheral blood. For the CDR3, the DNA is TGTGCCAGTAGTAGCTCCCGGAGCCGTGTGACTAATGAAAAACTGTTTTTT. It encodes CASSSSRSRVTNEKLFF.